The 5 T cell receptor beta chains in this list originate from one sample, sequenced in a study of PD-1 blockade in classical Hodgkin lymphoma (dated by TCRdb to about 2020). Read against the paper, the sample's time point label means: newly diagnosed, previously untreated cHL patient sample. Magnetic negative selection with a Miltenyi CD4+ T cell isolation kit was used to purify CD4+ T cells from thawed PBMCs. The library was generated by the immunoSEQ multiplex PCR assay. TCRdb carries this immuneACCESS record with in-frame sequences only. Its versions omit some clonotypes, under half of them owing to an unresolved V gene in the studies checked, with the rest unexplained. The table for this sample lists 20,000 to 25,000 clones; over 90% of them were counted only once. The ten largest clones represent roughly 0.43% of the sample. The sequenced sample was CD4+ T cells from blood. All receptors derive from a human donor with classical Hodgkin lymphoma.

This clone was counted a few times. The chain has TRBV7-9 and TRBJ1-1, with TRBD1 matching over 7 bases. Germline V lookup: CDR1 SEHNR, CDR2 FQNEAQ (reference sequence). The CDR3 contains 13 residues. With 2 bases clipped from V and 4 bases from J, the junction kept 1 base outside the gene matches. The CDR3, as DNA: TGTGCCAGCAGCTTACAGGGGGGCACTGAAGCTTTCTTT. It is translated as CASSLQGGTEAFF. The full variable domain, in which reference TRBV7-9 and TRBJ1-1 provide the parts outside the CDR3, is DTGVSQNPRHKITKRGQNVTFRCDPISEHNRLYWYRQTLGQGPEFLTYFQNEAQLEKSRLLSDRFSAERPKGSFSTLEIQRTEQGDSAMYLCASSLQGGTEAFFGQGTRLTVV.

CDR3: CASSSLRRGQETQYF. The CDR3 DNA sequence: TGTGCCAGCAGCTCCTTGAGACGGGGTCAAGAGACCCAGTACTTC. The chain uses TRBV11-2 and TRBJ2-5, with D perhaps TRBD2 (5 bases). Germline CDR1 SGHAT, CDR2 FQNNGV. The V end lost 4 bases, the J end lost 2 bases, and 14 bases lay between the germline ends. The CDR3 length is 15 residues.

This clone was seen a handful of times. This sequence joins TRBV19 and TRBJ2-7; D may be TRBD1 (6 bases). CDR3 size: 15 residues. CDR1 LNHDA and CDR2 SQIVND come from the germline V gene (reference sequence). Trimming pared 8 bases from V and 1 base from J, leaving 18 bases between. The CDR3 sequence is CASAPARTVSYEQYF. CDR3 nucleotides: TGTGCCAGTGCTCCTGCCAGGACAGTTTCCTACGAGCAGTACTTC.

The gene calls are TRBV25-1 and TRBJ2-5; TRBD1 matches 7 bases. Per germline, CDR1 MGHDK and CDR2 SYGVNS. The CDR3 sequence is 15 residues long. J was trimmed by 6 bases and V by 4 bases; bases with no gene match: 11. The CDR3 sequence: CASSGDRLSGKTQYF. Written as DNA, the CDR3 is TGTGCCAGCAGTGGGGACAGATTATCGGGGAAGACCCAGTACTTC.

The chain employs TRBV6-1 and TRBJ2-7; TRBD1 matches at 9 bases. Unmatched junction bases numbered 3, after V lost 9 bases and J lost 0 bases. Germline CDR1 and CDR2: MNHNS and SASEGT. The CDR3 is 13 residues long. DNA for the CDR3: TGTGCCAGTTCGGACAGGGGCTCCTACGAGCAGTACTTC. Protein sequence: CASSDRGSYEQYF.